Reported below is one T cell receptor beta chain. V was pared by 4 bases and J by 9 bases, with 10 bases of the junction left unmatched. From germline, CDR1 is LNHDA and CDR2 SQIVND (reference sequence). The CDR3 is made up of 16 amino acids. Sequenced by immunoSEQ multiplex PCR; TCRdb stores in-frame clones only, minus some. The repertoire has 100,000 to 130,000 clones, over 60% of them found once; the top ten carry 4% to 5.5%. These data are taken from a study of blood T cell repertoires in COVID-19. Study context: Donors in the United States, Italy and Spain gave samples during acute or convalescent COVID-19.

The genes are TRBV19 and TRBJ2-1; TRBD1 matches 12 bases. Material: peripheral blood. The receptor was derived from a man in his 70s with acute or convalescent COVID-19. The CDR3 DNA reads TGTGCCAGTAGTAAGACCCCCGGGACAGGGGGCCTTGAGCAGTTCTTC. Translated, it gives CASSKTPGTGGLEQFF. The full variable domain, completed using reference TRBV19 and TRBJ2-1, is DGGITQSPKYLFRKEGQNVTLSCEQNLNHDAMYWYRQDPGQGLRLIYYSQIVNDFQKGDIAEGYSVSREKKESFPLTVTSAQKNPTAFYLCASSKTPGTGGLEQFFGPGTRLTVL.